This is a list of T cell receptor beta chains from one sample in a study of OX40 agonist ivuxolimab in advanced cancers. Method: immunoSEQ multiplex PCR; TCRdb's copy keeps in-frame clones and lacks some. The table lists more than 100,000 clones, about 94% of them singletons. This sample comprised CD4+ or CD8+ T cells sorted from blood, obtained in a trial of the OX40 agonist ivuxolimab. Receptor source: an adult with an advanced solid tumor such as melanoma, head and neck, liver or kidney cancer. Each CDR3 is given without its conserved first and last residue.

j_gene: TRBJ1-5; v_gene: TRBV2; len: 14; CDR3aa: ASSDATADSNQPQH
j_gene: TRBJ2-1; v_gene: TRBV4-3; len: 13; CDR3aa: ASRPTTLSYNEQF
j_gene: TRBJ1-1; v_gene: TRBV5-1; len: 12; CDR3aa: ASSLVSGSGEAF
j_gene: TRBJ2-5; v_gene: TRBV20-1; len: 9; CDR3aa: STGRQETQY
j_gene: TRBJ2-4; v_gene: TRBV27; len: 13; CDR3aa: ASSLTYGGKNIQY
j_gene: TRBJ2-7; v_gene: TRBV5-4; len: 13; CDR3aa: ASSLNGVPPYEQY
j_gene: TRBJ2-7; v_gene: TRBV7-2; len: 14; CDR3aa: ASSLFPGTGVYEQY
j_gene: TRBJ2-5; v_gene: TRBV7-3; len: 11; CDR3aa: ASSFTGGGTQY
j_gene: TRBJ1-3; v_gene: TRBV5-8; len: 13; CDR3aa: ASSLNFGAGNTIY
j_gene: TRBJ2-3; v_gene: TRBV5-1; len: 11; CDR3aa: ASSLGRTDTQY
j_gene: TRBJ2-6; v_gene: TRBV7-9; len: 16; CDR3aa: ASSRRGQGEAGANVLT
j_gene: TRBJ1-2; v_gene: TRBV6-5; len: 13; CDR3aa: ASTLGGGSIYGYT
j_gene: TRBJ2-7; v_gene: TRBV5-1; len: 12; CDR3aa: ASSLIGQSYEQY
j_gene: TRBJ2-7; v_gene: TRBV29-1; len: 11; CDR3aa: SVGSAGRAEQY
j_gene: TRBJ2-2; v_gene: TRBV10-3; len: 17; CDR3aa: AISEYRTGITANTGELF
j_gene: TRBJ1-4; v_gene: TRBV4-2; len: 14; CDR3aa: ASSPVGGLGGEKLF
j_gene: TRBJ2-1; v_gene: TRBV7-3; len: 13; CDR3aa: ASSLVGRTTNEQF
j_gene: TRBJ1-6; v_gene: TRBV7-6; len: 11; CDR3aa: ASSLDTDSPLH
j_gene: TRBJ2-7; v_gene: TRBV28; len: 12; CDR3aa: ASSWRQIRYEQY
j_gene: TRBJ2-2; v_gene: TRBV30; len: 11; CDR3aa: AWSWDDGGELF
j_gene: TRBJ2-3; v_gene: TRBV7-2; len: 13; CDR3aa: ASSSASGYTDTQY
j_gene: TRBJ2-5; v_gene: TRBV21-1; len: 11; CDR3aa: ASSKSLKETQY
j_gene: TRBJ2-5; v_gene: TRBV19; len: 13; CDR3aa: ASSMRASGGETQY
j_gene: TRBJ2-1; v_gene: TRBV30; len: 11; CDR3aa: AWSAGPFTEQF
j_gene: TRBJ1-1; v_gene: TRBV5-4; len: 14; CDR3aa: ASSPGQGVMNTEAF
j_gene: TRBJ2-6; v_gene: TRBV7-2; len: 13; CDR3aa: ASSSDAAGANVLT
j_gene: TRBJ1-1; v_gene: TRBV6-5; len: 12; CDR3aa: ASRRQGRNTEAF
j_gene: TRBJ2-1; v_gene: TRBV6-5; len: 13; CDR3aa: ASSYSGSGYNEQF
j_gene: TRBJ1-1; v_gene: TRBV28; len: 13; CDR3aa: ASSAPGTGDFEAF
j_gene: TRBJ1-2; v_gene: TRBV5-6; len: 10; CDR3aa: ASSLKSWGYT
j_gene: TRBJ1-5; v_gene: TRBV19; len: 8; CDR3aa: AQERQPQH
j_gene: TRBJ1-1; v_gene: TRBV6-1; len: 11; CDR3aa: ASSPRPAPEAF
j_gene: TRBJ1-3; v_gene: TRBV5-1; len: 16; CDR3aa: ASSLGGQLLDSGNTIY
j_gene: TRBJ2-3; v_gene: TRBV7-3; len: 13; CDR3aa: ASSFSGGYADTQY
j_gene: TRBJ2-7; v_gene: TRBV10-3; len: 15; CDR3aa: AISEAGTGGGSYEQY
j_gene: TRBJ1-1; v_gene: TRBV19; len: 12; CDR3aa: ASSNRGSGTEAF
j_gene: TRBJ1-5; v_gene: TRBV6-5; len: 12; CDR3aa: ASRDLWGNQPQH
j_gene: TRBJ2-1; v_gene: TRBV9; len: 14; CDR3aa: ASSGERVSSYNEQF
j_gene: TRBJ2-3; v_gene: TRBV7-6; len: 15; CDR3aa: ASSLGSSGGSTDTQY
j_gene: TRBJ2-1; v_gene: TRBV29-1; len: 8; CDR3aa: SVWTAGEF
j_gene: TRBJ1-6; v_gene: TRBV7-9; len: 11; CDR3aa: ASSSTGDSPLH
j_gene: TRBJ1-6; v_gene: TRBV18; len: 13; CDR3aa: ASSPGDRPTAPLH
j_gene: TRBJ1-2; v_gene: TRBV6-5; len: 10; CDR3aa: ASRTVNYGYT
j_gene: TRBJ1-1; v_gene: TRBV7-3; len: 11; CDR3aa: ASSPEGNTEAF
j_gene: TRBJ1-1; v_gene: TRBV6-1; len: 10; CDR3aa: ASSLGTPEAF
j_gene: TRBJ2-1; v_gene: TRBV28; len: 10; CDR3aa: ASSKSLNEQF